In its sample, the clone carrying this TCR beta chain was seen once. These data originate in a study of cytomegalovirus exposure and HLA in healthy donors. Overall study context: Most genotyped donors, around 78% of fewer than 400, had Caucasian-associated genetic ancestry.

The primer mix had 60 Vbeta and 13 Jbeta primers. Sequencing used immunoSEQ multiplex PCR; TCRdb keeps in-frame clones, though not all of them. The sample lists 150,000 to 200,000 clones; more than 60% were seen once. The sequenced sample was PBMCs. The receptor's source is a woman aged 40 to 55 in good health and CMV-seropositive.

CDR3 residues: CASSFDRGYTGELFF. CDR3 bases: TGTGCCAGCAGCTTTGACAGGGGATACACCGGGGAGCTGTTTTTT. This chain connects TRBV13 to TRBJ2-2, with TRBD1 identical over 8 bases. Trimming took 3 bases from V and 3 from J; bases not matched to a gene: 3. This CDR3 has 15 residues. Germline CDR1 is PRHDT and CDR2 is FYEKMQ (reference sequence).